A single T cell receptor beta chain is shown here with its context. The data were obtained in a study of T cell changes during pregnancy in multiple sclerosis. The assay was immunoSEQ multiplex PCR, and TCRdb's table has in-frame clones only and misses some. The profile shows around 44,000 clones, 92% of them singletons. The CDR3 totals 17 residues. CDR1 is LNHDA, CDR2 SQIVND, per germline (reference sequence). V was cut by 3 bases and J by 2 bases, with 14 bases left in between. Sequenced input: peripheral blood. This clonotype was sampled from a female donor with multiple sclerosis, enrolled in a pregnancy study. This rearrangement joins TRBV19 to TRBJ2-6; D possibly corresponds to TRBD1 (6 bases). In DNA, the CDR3 is TGTGCCAGTAGTATCCGATCCAGGGGAGCTGGGGCCAACGTCCTGACTTTC. Amino acids: CASSIRSRGAGANVLTF. Based on the CDR3 plus reference TRBV19 and TRBJ2-6, the full variable domain is DGGITQSPKYLFRKEGQNVTLSCEQNLNHDAMYWYRQDPGQGLRLIYYSQIVNDFQKGDIAEGYSVSREKKESFPLTVTSAQKNPTAFYLCASSIRSRGAGANVLTFGAGSRLTVL.